This TCR beta chain was observed in a study of shared clonotypes between healthy human individuals (dated by TCRdb to 2019 to 2021). General notes on the study: The cohort comprised a couple of women and a few men aged 18 to 49 years. For each donor, CD4 naive and CD4 memory were each given three plates, CD8 naive was given two plates, and CD8 memory was given one plate. Blood TCR repertoires of several healthy adults were deeply sequenced to estimate repertoire size and the extent of clonotype sharing between individuals. Libraries were prepared and TCR repertoires were sequenced by different laboratories using diverse techniques, in order to increase sequencing depth and limit assay-specific biases. Between about 0.9 and 10 billion PBMCs per donor were obtained by leukapheresis. Study-level results and caveats: Estimated clonotype richness was generally larger for naive than for memory subsets. Based on pairwise subsampling, the degree of clonotype sharing among donors was expected to be affected by sequencing depth. Rarefaction of sorted-subset datasets indicated incomplete sequencing despite the large sequencing depth. Approximately 5% of naive CD4, 3.5% of naive CD8, 2.3% of memory CD4, and about 0.4% of memory CD8 clonotypes were shared across a few donors. The small number of donors limited the genetic and exposure-history diversity represented. Compared with non-shared clonotypes, the clonotypes found in all four sorted-subset donors had higher generation probabilities. Sampling was limited to blood, and TCR repertoires in tissue likely differ from TCR repertoires in blood.

Using the deep immunoSEQ assay, TCR CDR3 regions were amplified from genomic DNA by multiplex PCR. Extracted genomic DNA from each cell subset was distributed evenly across all wells of several immunoSEQ 96-well plates, and each plate was treated as a replicate. For sorted subsets, roughly 0.2 ug genomic DNA, equal to about 30,000 T cell genomes, was loaded into each replicate PCR. Purified libraries were quantified with a Qubit 3.0 fluorometer, sized on a Bioanalyzer 2100, and re-quantified with the KAPA Library Quantification kit. A separate single-read 150-cycle Illumina NextSeq 550 flow cell was used to sequence each immunoSEQ 96-well plate. The original pipeline was this. Because the immunoSEQ output held only junctional sequences and lacked quality scores, the filtering could not match the filtering applied to full-length reads. Sequences were annotated with PyIR, a Python wrapper for IgBLAST v1.9, and V/J genes and CDR3 were assigned using IMGT germline references. Reads with weak V/J assignments (E-value above 1e-6), missing CDR3, stop codons, out-of-frame junctions, or ambiguous translated residues were removed. A V3J clonotype was defined by an identical inferred V gene, J gene, and CDR3 amino acid sequence. To compute the percentage overlap between repertoires, the number of shared unique clonotypes was divided by the size of the smaller repertoire. Three approaches were used to assess repertoire richness: RTK rarefaction, the Chao1 estimator, and Recon v2.1 estimates of unobserved clonotypes. Generation probabilities were computed with OLGA for all TCRbeta clonotypes obtained by the gDNA method from a handful of donors. The clones in this table, taken by TCRdb from immuneACCESS, are in-frame only. Not every clone is retained; where verified, under half of the shortfall comes from an unresolved V gene, and the cause of the rest is unknown. The V and J calls and clone size come from that table; D and trimming were worked out from the DNA. The table for this sample lists 780,000 or so clones; around 77% of them were counted only once. The ten top clones hold 1.8% of the sample.

The CDR3 spans 16 residues, from the cysteine through the phenylalanine. The retained sequence is limited to the CDR3, 48 bases, with the frame set at the first base. V was cut back by 3 bases and J by 0 bases, leaving a gap of 12 bases between them. According to the germline V gene (reference sequence), CDR1 reads LNHDA and CDR2 reads SQIVND. This clone was found a few times. Its specific antigen is unknown. Base-call qualities are not available, and no considerably larger clone is one nucleotide away. Donors were healthy HIV-negative adults with no recently reported acute infections or vaccinations. Every donor was a Caucasian adult residing in Nashville, Tennessee, USA. CD4+ T cells were enriched through magnetic negative selection, after which naive cells were positively selected on CD45RA and the remaining negative fraction served as the memory subset. After blood collection by leukapheresis, PBMCs were isolated using Ficoll-Histopaque density gradient centrifugation and then cryopreserved in the vapor phase of liquid nitrogen. Analytical flow cytometry was used to check the purity and quantity of each magnetically sorted T cell population. Genomic DNA was isolated from every sorted fraction and measured by UV absorbance on a Nanodrop 2000c.

The sequence is built from TRBV19 and TRBJ1-5; the D gene is not confidently resolved. Sequenced input: memory CD4+ T cells sorted from blood. This specimen's cell subset or site label, per the study, means: CD45RA-negative fraction. The receptor was derived from a woman aged 25-40 years in good health. The CDR3 is CASSIGVLYSNQPQHF. The bases are TGTGCCAGTAGTATTGGGGTACTCTATAGCAATCAGCCCCAGCATTTT.